This section outlines one T cell receptor (beta chain) sequence together with its context. This sample is part of a study of CD8+ T cells in alopecia areata. CDR3 length: 14 residues. From germline, CDR1 is MNHEY and CDR2 SMNVEV (reference sequence). The V and J ends lost 9 bases and 8 bases, in that order; junction bases with no gene match: 11. Isolated RNA was reverse transcribed into cDNA used as the sequencing template. Clones were read by immunoSEQ multiplex PCR, and TCRdb kept only the in-frame ones, dropping some. The sample holds around 190,000 clones, roughly 60% seen once. Treatment noted: oral pan-JAK inhibitor, 5-10 mg twice daily.

The gene calls are TRBV27 and TRBJ1-2; 11 bases fit TRBD1. The specimen was CD4+ T cells sorted from blood, collected at week 24, from a patient treated with tofacitinib. The sequence came from a human donor with alopecia areata. The CDR3 bases are TGTGCCAGAAAAGAAGGACAGGGGGCGGGAGGCTACACCTTC. Translated, it gives CARKEGQGAGGYTF.